The 25 T cell receptor beta chains below come from one sample, sequenced in a study of blood T cell repertoires in COVID-19. Some clones are missing from TCRdb's copy, which holds only in-frame ones; the method was immunoSEQ multiplex PCR. Altogether around 300,000 clones are present, around 88% being singletons, with the ten largest covering 1.5% to 2%. The sequencing input was peripheral blood. Receptors originate from a woman in her 30s with COVID-19, enrolled during active disease.

The CDR3 bases are TGTGCCAGTAGTAAAATAGAGGTTACGAACACCGGGGAGCTGTTTTTT. It translates to CASSKIEVTNTGELFF. The chain carries TRBV19 and TRBJ2-2; D ambiguous. Trimming cost V 4 bases and J 0 bases, with 12 bases left between them. Germline V gene data show CDR1 as LNHDA and CDR2 as SQIVND (reference sequence). The CDR3 length is 16 residues.

In its sample, this clone was seen a few times. The chain links TRBV30 to TRBJ1-6, with 7 nucleotides matching TRBD1. Germline CDR1 GTSNPN, CDR2 SVGIG (reference sequence). V lost 0 bases and J lost 10; bases outside the gene matches: 6. This CDR3 has 14 residues. The CDR3: CAWSVTQGGSPLHF. Here the CDR3 DNA reads TGTGCCTGGAGTGTAACCCAGGGGGGATCACCCCTCCACTTT.

The genes are TRBV30 and TRBJ2-3; 13 bases line up with TRBD2. The CDR3 is 15 amino acids. Germline V gene data show CDR1 as GTSNPN and CDR2 as SVGIG (reference sequence). The V segment lost 4 bases and the J segment 4 bases; nucleotides outside the gene matches: 5. The CDR3 loop reads CAWTGTSGIADTQYF. The CDR3 DNA reads TGTGCCTGGACTGGGACTAGCGGGATAGCAGATACGCAGTATTTT. Based on the CDR3 plus reference TRBV30 and TRBJ2-3, the full variable domain is SQTIHQWPATLVQPVGSPLSLECTVEGTSNPNLYWYRQAAGRGLQLLFYSVGIGQISSEVPQNLSASRPQDRQFILSSKKLLLSDSGFYLCAWTGTSGIADTQYFGPGTRLTVL.

The chain employs TRBV9 and TRBJ1-5; perhaps TRBD1 as D (5 bases). The CDR3 length is 15 residues. V lost 0 bases to trimming and J lost 4 bases, with 11 bases between them. The germline V gene encodes CDR1 SGDLS and CDR2 YYNGEE. The CDR3 region has the DNA TGTGCCAGCAGCGTAGCTGGGGCGCTGAATCAGCCCCAGCATTTT. It specifies CASSVAGALNQPQHF.

J is TRBJ1-1 and V is TRBV6-5; no definite D call. This CDR3 has 12 residues. Trimming cost V 4 bases and J 7 bases, with 10 bases left between them. From germline, CDR1 is MNHEY and CDR2 SVGAGI. Here the CDR3 DNA reads TGTGCCAGCAGTTCCAGAGCGAGTGAAGCTTTCTTT. Its protein is CASSSRASEAFF.

This chain links TRBV5-8 with TRBJ2-7, with 8 bases matching TRBD1. Germline CDR1 and CDR2: SGHTS and YDEGEE. The CDR3 runs to 13 residues. V lost 5 bases, J lost 5 bases, and 6 bases stayed unmatched. CDR3 in DNA: TGTGCCAGCAGACGGACAGGGTATCACGAGCAGTACTTC. Residues: CASRRTGYHEQYF. The whole variable domain, filled in from reference TRBV5-8 and TRBJ2-7, reads EAGVTQSPTHLIKTRGQQATLRCSPISGHTSVYWYQQALGLGLQFLLWYDEGEERNRGNFPPRFSGRQFPNYSSELNVNALELEDSALYLCASRRTGYHEQYFGPGTRLTVT.

This clone was recorded only once. The chain has TRBV6-5 and TRBJ1-2, with D maybe TRBD1 (6 bases). Germline V lookup: CDR1 MNHEY, CDR2 SVGAGI. The CDR3 totals 14 residues. Trimming took off 2 bases at V and 8 bases at J, with 15 bases between the two ends. The CDR3 is CASSYIMGAQGYTF. The CDR3 DNA reads as TGTGCCAGCAGTTACATCATGGGGGCTCAAGGCTACACCTTC.

The chain combines TRBV6-5 with TRBJ2-2; D is ambiguous. The germline gives CDR1 MNHEY, CDR2 SVGAGI. The V end lost 7 bases, the J end lost 4 bases, and 7 bases lay between the germline ends. This CDR3 region has 12 residues. Written as DNA, the CDR3 is TGTGCCAGCACCCCCGTCACCGGGGAGCTGTTTTTT. Amino acids: CASTPVTGELFF.

CDR3 sequence (DNA): TGTGCCAGCAGCTTATCCAGAGGGGGTGGGGATGAGCAGTTCTTC. Its protein product is CASSLSRGGGDEQFF. The chain combines TRBV7-9 with TRBJ2-1, with a tentative D call TRBD1 (6 bases). The CDR3 is 15 residues long. The V end lost 2 bases, the J end lost 8 bases, and 16 bases lay between the germline ends. The V gene's germline CDR1 is SEHNR and CDR2 FQNEAQ (reference sequence). The variable domain in full, with the rest retrieved from reference TRBV7-9 and TRBJ2-1, is DTGVSQNPRHKITKRGQNVTFRCDPISEHNRLYWYRQTLGQGPEFLTYFQNEAQLEKSRLLSDRFSAERPKGSFSTLEIQRTEQGDSAMYLCASSLSRGGGDEQFFGPGTRLTVL.

The chain employs TRBV5-8 and TRBJ1-5, with TRBD1 as a possible D gene (5 bases). The CDR3 is 13 residues long. Trimming took off 7 bases at V and 2 bases at J, with 10 bases between the two ends. Germline values: CDR1 SGHTS, CDR2 YDEGEE. CDR3 bases: TGTGCCAGCGGGAGGGGCCGCAATCAGCCCCAGCATTTT. Translation gives CASGRGRNQPQHF.

The CDR3 DNA is TGTGCCAGCAGTTTATCGACGTCAGGGTTTTATGGCTACACCTTC. Protein product: CASSLSTSGFYGYTF. The chain is built from TRBV27 and TRBJ1-2; tentatively, D is TRBD1 (5 bases). The germline V and J ends were trimmed by 0 bases and 5 bases, with 13 bases remaining between them. This CDR3 region has 15 residues. Germline V lookup: CDR1 MNHEY, CDR2 SMNVEV (reference sequence).

The DNA for the CDR3 is TGCGCCAGCAGCTTGACGGGGAATGAAAAACTGTTTTTT. The encoded protein is CASSLTGNEKLFF. The chain links TRBV5-1 to TRBJ1-4; D remains ambiguous. This CDR3 has 13 residues. Between the trimmed V and J ends, which lost 1 base and 5 bases, there was a span of 6 bases. The germline CDR1 and CDR2 sequences are SGHRS and YFSETQ.

The genes are TRBV7-2 and TRBJ1-3; unclear D gene. The CDR3 runs to 13 residues. Trimming took 5 bases from V and 3 from J, leaving 8 bases between them. CDR1 SGHTA and CDR2 FQGNSA come from the germline V gene. The CDR3 is CASSTRNGNTIYF. CDR3 nucleotides: TGTGCCAGCAGCACTAGAAATGGAAACACCATATATTTT. The complete variable domain, with remaining parts taken from reference TRBV7-2 and TRBJ1-3, reads GAGVSQSPSNKVTEKGKDVELRCDPISGHTALYWYRQSLGQGLEFLIYFQGNSAPDKSGLPSDRFSAERTGGSVSTLTIQRTQQEDSAVYLCASSTRNGNTIYFGEGSWLTVV.

The rearrangement joins TRBV4-1 to TRBJ1-5, with 8 bases fitting TRBD1. V lost 2 bases and J lost 0; bases outside the gene matches: 15. This CDR3 has 20 residues. Germline loops: CDR1 MGHRA, CDR2 YSYEKL. The CDR3 DNA is TGCGCCAGCAGCCAATGGTTCGTGGAAGCAGGGGGCTTTAGCAATCAGCCCCAGCATTTT. Translation gives CASSQWFVEAGGFSNQPQHF.

J is TRBJ1-1 and V is TRBV28, with 7 bases identical to TRBD1. Germline CDR1 MDHEN, CDR2 SYDVKM. Losses at the gene ends were 4 bases for V and 5 bases for J; bases not matched to a gene: 7. This CDR3 region has 14 residues. CDR3 DNA: TGTGCCAGCAGTTACACAGGGGTTGGGACTGAAGCTTTCTTT. Residues: CASSYTGVGTEAFF.

The chain carries TRBV5-1 and TRBJ1-4; D may be TRBD1 (5 bases). The CDR3 contains 16 residues. The germline CDR1 and CDR2 sequences are SGHRS and YFSETQ. V was shortened by 1 base and J by 5 bases, with 15 bases between the two germline ends. CDR3 sequence (DNA): TGCGCCAGCAGCTTGAGGGTCACAGGATCAAATGAAAAACTGTTTTTT. The encoded protein is CASSLRVTGSNEKLFF. Full variable domain (remainder filled in from reference TRBV5-1 and TRBJ1-4): KAGVTQTPRYLIKTRGQQVTLSCSPISGHRSVSWYQQTPGQGLQFLFEYFSETQRNKGNFPGRFSGRQFSNSRSEMNVSTLELGDSALYLCASSLRVTGSNEKLFFGSGTQLSVL.

The chain recombines TRBV30 with TRBJ1-5; D is uncertain. Germline assignment: CDR1 GTSNPN and CDR2 SVGIG (reference sequence). The CDR3 has 12 residues. Trimming left V 1 base short and J 7 bases short, with 8 bases between. Written as DNA, the CDR3 is TGTGCCTGGAGTGAGACACGCCAGCCCCAGCATTTT. Amino acid sequence: CAWSETRQPQHF.

This rearrangement joins TRBV5-1 to TRBJ1-3; 8 nucleotides agree with TRBD1. Trimming at V came to 4 bases and at J to 4 bases, leaving 4 bases not matched to a gene. There are 14 residues in the CDR3. CDR1 and CDR2 from the germline V gene are SGHRS and YFSETQ. The CDR3: CASSTSGGGNTIYF. The DNA for the CDR3 is TGCGCCAGCAGCACCTCAGGGGGCGGAAACACCATATATTTT.

The chain combines TRBV5-4 with TRBJ2-1, with TRBD2 matching over 12 bases. J was trimmed by 0 bases and V by 4 bases; bases with no gene match: 5. Germline V lookup: CDR1 SGHNT, CDR2 YYREEE (reference sequence). The CDR3 has 17 amino acids. The CDR3 loop reads CASSRKTSGSSYNEQFF. As DNA, the CDR3 is TGTGCCAGCAGCCGAAAGACTAGCGGGAGCTCCTACAATGAGCAGTTCTTC.

The chain uses TRBV18 and TRBJ1-3; D gene ambiguous. The length of the CDR3 is 20 residues. V lost 3 bases, J lost 0 bases, and 24 bases lay in between. The germline V gene encodes CDR1 KGHSH and CDR2 LQKENI. CDR3 nucleotides: TGTGCCAGCTCACCCCAAGCGGAAAATAAACATCCTTACTCTGGAAACACCATATATTTT. This codes for CASSPQAENKHPYSGNTIYF. The entire variable domain, with the rest obtained from reference TRBV18 and TRBJ1-3, is as follows: NAGVMQNPRHLVRRRGQEARLRCSPMKGHSHVYWYRQLPEEGLKFMVYLQKENIIDESGMPKERFSAEFPKEGPSILRIQQVVRGDSAAYFCASSPQAENKHPYSGNTIYFGEGSWLTVV.

The CDR3 protein is CASSYFPGQGGFGYTF. The CDR3 DNA reads TGTGCCAGCAGTTACTTTCCGGGACAGGGGGGATTTGGCTACACCTTC. This chain uses TRBV6-5 with TRBJ1-2; 11 positions agree with TRBD1. Unmatched junction bases numbered 8, after V lost 1 base and J lost 7 bases. The CDR3 consists of 16 residues. The germline V gene has CDR1 MNHEY and CDR2 SVGAGI.

The chain carries TRBV18 and TRBJ1-3; the match to TRBD1 covers 7 bases. V was pared by 6 bases and J by 0 bases, with 8 bases of the junction left unmatched. The CDR3 consists of 16 residues. Germline CDR1 reads KGHSH; CDR2 reads LQKENI. CDR3 in DNA: TGTGCCAGCTCCGAACAGGGGTCCCACTCTGGAAACACCATATATTTT. This codes for CASSEQGSHSGNTIYF. Full variable domain (outside the CDR3, taken from reference TRBV18 and TRBJ1-3): NAGVMQNPRHLVRRRGQEARLRCSPMKGHSHVYWYRQLPEEGLKFMVYLQKENIIDESGMPKERFSAEFPKEGPSILRIQQVVRGDSAAYFCASSEQGSHSGNTIYFGEGSWLTVV.

For this clone: Distinct nucleotide sequences in the sample also encode this CDR3. The chain is built from TRBV9 and TRBJ2-3; the D gene is possibly TRBD2 (5 bases). V lost 0 bases and J 3 bases, leaving 8 bases between the germline ends. CDR1 and CDR2 from the germline V gene are SGDLS and YYNGEE. This CDR3 is built from 14 residues. The CDR3 reads CASSVGRGTDTQYF. As DNA, the CDR3 is TGTGCCAGCAGCGTAGGTCGGGGAACAGATACGCAGTATTTT.

This chain links TRBV29-1 with TRBJ1-2; possibly TRBD1 for D (6 bases). Germline CDR1 and CDR2: SQVTM and ANQGSEA. The CDR3 is 12 amino acids. V lost 6 bases and J lost 8, with 16 bases in between. The CDR3 protein is CSVPKRGNGYTF. CDR3 in DNA: TGCAGCGTCCCCAAGAGGGGGAACGGCTACACCTTC.

DNA of the CDR3: TGTGCCAGCAGTTTGCCGGGGAACACTGAAGCTTTCTTT. This codes for CASSLPGNTEAFF. The rearrangement uses TRBV28 and TRBJ1-1; D remains unclear. The length of the CDR3 is 13 residues. Germline V gene lookup returns CDR1 MDHEN and CDR2 SYDVKM. V was cut by 3 bases and J by 1 base, with 6 bases left in between.